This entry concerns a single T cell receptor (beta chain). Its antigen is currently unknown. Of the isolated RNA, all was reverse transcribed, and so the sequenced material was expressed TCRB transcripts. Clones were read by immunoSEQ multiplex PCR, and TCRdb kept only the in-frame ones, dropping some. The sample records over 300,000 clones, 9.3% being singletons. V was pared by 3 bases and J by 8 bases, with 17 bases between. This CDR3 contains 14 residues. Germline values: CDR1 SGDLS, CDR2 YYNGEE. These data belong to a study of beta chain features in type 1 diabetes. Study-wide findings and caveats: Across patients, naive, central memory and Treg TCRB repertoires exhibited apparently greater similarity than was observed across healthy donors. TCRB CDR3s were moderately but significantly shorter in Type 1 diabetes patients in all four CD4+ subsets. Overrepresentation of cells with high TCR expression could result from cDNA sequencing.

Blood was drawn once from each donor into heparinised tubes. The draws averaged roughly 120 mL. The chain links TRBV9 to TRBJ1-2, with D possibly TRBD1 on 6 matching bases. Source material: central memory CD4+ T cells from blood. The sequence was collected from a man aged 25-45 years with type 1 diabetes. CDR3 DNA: TGTGCCAGCAGCGCCGGGGGCGCAGGTGAAGGCTACACCTTC. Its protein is CASSAGGAGEGYTF.